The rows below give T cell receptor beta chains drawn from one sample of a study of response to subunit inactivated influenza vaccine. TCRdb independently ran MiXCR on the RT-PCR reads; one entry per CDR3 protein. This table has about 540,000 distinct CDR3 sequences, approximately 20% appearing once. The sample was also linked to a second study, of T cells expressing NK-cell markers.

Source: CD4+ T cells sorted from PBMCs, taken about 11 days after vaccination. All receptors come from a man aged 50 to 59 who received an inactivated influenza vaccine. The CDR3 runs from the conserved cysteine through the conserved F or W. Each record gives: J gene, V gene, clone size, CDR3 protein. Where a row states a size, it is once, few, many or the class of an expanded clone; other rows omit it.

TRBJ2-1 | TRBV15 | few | CATSRENEQFF
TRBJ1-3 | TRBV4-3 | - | CASSQDLLRGGNTIYF
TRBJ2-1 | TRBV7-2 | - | CASSLPPTSFHNEQFF
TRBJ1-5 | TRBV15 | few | CATSREGRQPQHF
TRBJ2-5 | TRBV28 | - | CASREGQGGKETQYF
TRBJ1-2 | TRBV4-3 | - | CASSQDFGQGGYGNGYTF
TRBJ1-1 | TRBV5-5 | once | CASSRLTGLNTEAFF
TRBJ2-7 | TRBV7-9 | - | CASSFRWASSEQYF
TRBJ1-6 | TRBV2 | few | CASLPGTRNSPLHF
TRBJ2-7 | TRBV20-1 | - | CSAGTRGGYEQYF
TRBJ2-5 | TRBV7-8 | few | CASSPVAGGYQETQYF
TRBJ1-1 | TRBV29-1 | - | CSVEEQSNTEAFF
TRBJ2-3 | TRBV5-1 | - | CASSSPAEGLAGPNGDTQYF
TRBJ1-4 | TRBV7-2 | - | CASSRTTTTNEKLFF
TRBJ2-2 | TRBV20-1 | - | CSASQGYTGELFF
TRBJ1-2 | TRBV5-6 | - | CASSTLPGQIYYGYTF
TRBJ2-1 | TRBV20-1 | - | CSASQGIYNEQFF
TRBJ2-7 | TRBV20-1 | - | CSATQGTRSNEQYF
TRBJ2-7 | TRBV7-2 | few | CASSFIEYEQYF
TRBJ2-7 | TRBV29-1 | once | CSVCLADSYEQYF
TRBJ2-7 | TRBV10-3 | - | CAIRGIGREDSYEQYF
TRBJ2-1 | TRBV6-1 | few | CASTPPGIANEQFF
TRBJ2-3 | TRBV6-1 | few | CASRTKPQGTDTQYF
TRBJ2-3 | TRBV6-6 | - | CASSYMRGGADTQYF
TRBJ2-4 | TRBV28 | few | CATRTGGMAKNIQYF
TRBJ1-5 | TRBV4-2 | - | CASSQDVDREPQHF
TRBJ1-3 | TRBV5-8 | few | CASSNDRVGGNTIYF
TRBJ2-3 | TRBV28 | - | CASRSVGPDTQYF
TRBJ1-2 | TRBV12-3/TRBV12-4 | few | CASSGQTGERGGYTF
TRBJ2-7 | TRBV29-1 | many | CSVGASGRQYF
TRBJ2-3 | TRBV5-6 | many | CASSRTMTDTQYF
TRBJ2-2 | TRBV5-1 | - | CASYPGDTGELFF
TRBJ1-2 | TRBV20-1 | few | CSATRQAYGYTF
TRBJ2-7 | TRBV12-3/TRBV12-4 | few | CASITGNRTYEQYF
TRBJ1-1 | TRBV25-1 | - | CASSPGTAGAFF
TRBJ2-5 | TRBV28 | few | CASSSPVGPRRETQYF
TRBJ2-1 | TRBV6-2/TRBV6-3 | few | CASTKTGGFSNEQFF
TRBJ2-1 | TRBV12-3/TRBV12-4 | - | CASSLLGDRGNEQFF
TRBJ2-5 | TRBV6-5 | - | CASSYRGGGETQYF
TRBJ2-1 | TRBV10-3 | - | CAISGQDSSNEQFF
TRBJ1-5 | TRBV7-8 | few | CASSPGGGFFQPQHF
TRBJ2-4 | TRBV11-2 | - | CASSLVGGSQNIQYF
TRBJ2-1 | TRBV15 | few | CATSRVDEQFF
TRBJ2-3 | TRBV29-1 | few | CSVEPGTDTQYF
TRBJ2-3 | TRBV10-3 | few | CAIRDSGSTDTQYF